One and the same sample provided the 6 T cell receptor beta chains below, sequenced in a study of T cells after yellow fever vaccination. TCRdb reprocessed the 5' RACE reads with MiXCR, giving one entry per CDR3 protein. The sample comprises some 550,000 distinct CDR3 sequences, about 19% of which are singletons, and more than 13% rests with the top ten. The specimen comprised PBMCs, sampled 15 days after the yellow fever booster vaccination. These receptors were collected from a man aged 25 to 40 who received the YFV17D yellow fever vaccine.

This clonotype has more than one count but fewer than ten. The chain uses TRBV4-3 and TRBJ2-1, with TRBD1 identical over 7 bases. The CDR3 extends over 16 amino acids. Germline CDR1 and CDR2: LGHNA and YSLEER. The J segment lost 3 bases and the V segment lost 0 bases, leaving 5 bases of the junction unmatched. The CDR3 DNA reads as TGCGCCAGCAGCCAAGAGTTAGGGACAGTCTACAATGAGCAGTTCTTC. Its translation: CASSQELGTVYNEQFF.

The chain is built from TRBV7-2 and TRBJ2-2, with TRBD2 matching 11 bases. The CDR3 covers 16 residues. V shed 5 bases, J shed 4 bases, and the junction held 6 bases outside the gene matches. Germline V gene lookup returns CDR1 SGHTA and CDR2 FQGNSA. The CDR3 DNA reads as TGTGCCAGCAGCGAAGGACTAGCGGGTTCCACCGGGGAGCTGTTTTTT. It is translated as CASSEGLAGSTGELFF. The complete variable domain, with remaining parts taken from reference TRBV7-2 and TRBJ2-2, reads GAGVSQSPSNKVTEKGKDVELRCDPISGHTALYWYRQSLGQGLEFLIYFQGNSAPDKSGLPSDRFSAERTGGSVSTLTIQRTQQEDSAVYLCASSEGLAGSTGELFFGEGSRLTVL.

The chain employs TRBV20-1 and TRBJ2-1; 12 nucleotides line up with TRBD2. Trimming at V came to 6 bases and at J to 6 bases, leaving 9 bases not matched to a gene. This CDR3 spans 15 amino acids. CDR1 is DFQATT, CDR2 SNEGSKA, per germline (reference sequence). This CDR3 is CSADARTSGVNEQFF. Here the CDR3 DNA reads TGCAGTGCCGACGCCCGGACTAGCGGGGTCAATGAGCAGTTCTTC.

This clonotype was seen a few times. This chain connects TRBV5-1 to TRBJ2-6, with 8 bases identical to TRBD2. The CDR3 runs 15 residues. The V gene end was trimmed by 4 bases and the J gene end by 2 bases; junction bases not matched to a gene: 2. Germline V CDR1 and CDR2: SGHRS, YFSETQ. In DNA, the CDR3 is TGCGCCAGCAGCCCGGGAGGGACTGGGGCCAACGTCCTGACTTTC. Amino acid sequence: CASSPGGTGANVLTF. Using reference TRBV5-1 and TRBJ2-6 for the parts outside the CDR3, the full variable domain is KAGVTQTPRYLIKTRGQQVTLSCSPISGHRSVSWYQQTPGQGLQFLFEYFSETQRNKGNFPGRFSGRQFSNSRSEMNVSTLELGDSALYLCASSPGGTGANVLTFGAGSRLTVL.

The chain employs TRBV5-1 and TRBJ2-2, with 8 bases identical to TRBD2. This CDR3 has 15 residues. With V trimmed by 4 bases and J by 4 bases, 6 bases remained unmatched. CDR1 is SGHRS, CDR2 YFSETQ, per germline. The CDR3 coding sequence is TGCGCCAGCAGCCCCGGACTAGCAGCCACCGGGGAGCTGTTTTTT. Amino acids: CASSPGLAATGELFF.

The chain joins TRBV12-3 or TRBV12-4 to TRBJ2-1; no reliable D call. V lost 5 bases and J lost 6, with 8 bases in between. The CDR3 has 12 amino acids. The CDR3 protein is CASSGVGNEQFF. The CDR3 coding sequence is TGTGCCAGCAGTGGAGTTGGCAATGAGCAGTTCTTC.